The clone carrying this T cell receptor (beta chain) has at least ten counts. Its target is unknown. According to the study, genomic DNA was the template for TCR beta VDJ and CDR3 profiling. From the reads, TCRdb called clonotypes with MiXCR, one entry per CDR3 protein. This table holds roughly 130,000 distinct CDR3 sequences, 48% found once. The source of the sample is a study of CD8+CD57+ T cells in acquired aplastic anemia. Study information: The study obtained an average of around 3.4 ug of DNA from sorted CD4+ and CD8+ cells.

General study points: Between patients and controls, about 30 CD8+ CDR3 sequences were found in common.

Germline V CDR1 and CDR2: DFQATT, SNEGSKA (reference sequence). Trimming left V 3 bases short and J 2 bases short, with 16 bases between. The CDR3 contains 15 residues. The J gene is TRBJ2-5, the V gene TRBV20-1; TRBD1 or TRBD2 may be the D gene (6 bases each). Sequenced material: sorted CD4+, CD8+, or CD8+CD57+ T cells (not recorded which) from PBMCs. This TCR was sampled from a human donor in good health, serving as a control. The CDR3 loop reads CSASIGGRNQETQYF. The CDR3 region has the DNA TGCAGTGCTAGTATTGGGGGGCGCAATCAAGAGACCCAGTACTTC.